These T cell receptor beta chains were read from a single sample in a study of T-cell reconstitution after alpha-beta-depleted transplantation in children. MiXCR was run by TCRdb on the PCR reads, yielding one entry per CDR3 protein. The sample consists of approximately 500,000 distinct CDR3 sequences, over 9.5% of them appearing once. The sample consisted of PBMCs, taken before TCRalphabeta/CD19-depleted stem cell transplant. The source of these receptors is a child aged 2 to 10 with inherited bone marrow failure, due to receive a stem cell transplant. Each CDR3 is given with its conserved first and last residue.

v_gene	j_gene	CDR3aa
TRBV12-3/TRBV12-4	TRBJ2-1	CASSLIRRGGSYNEQFF
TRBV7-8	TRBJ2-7	CASSLATPIYEQYF
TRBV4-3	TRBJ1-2	CASSQDIGVSLYGYTF
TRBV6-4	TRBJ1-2	CASSPYANYGYTF
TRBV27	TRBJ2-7	CASSLRGNAQYF
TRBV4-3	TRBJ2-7	CASSQVLTSLSYEQYF
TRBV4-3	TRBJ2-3	CASREGGQGVTDTQYF
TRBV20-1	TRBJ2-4	CSARERPIGDIQYF
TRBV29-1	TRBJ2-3	CSALLGTQYF
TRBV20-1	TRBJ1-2	CSARDLATGIDGGYTF
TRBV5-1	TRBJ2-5	CASRQTSGRLAGQETQYF
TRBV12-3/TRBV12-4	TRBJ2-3	CASSAGTGTDTQYF
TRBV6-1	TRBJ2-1	CASVRGLRQFF
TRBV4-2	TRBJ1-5	CASSQFGGGNQPQHF
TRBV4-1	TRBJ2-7	CASSQEGSYSYEQYF
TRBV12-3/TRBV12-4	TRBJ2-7	CASSDKTGSYEQYF
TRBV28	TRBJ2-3	CASSPPGQGATDTQYF
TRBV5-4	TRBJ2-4	CASSRAGRKNIQYF
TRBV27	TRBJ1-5	CASSELQPQHF
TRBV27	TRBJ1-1	CASSAGQGVREAFF
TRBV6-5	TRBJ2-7	CASSQPGRASYEQYF
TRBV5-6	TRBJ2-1	CASRVAWGGYNEQFF
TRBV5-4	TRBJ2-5	CASSSELAGAQETQYF
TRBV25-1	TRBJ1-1	CASSPVELLNTEAFF
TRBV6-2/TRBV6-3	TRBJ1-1	CASSYGTGTNTEAFF
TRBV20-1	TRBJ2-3	CSATYPIAGPSTDTQYF
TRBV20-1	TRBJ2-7	CSARRPSYEQYF
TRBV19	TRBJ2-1	CASSRGGLGVSNEQFF
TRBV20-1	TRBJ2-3	CSARGTSGRVTDTQYF
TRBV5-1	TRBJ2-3	CASSLVAGTDTQYF
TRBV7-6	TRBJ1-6	CASSLVRGVYSPLHF
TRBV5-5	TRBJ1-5	CASSLRGFGWPQHF
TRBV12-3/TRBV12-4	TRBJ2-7	CASSLSGTHYEQYF
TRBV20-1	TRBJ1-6	CSTRNQRTIVAPLHF
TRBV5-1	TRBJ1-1	CASSLAAYTEAFF
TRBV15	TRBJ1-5	CATSSPLDPGQPQHF
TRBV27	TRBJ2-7	CASSQRTVASYEQYF
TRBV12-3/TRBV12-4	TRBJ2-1	CASEGRPNEQFF
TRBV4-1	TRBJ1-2	CASSQARGPYGYTF
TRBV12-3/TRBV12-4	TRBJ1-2	CASSFGEAYGYTF